A selection of T cell receptor beta chains follows, all from one sample in a study of blood T cell repertoires in COVID-19. Clones were read by immunoSEQ multiplex PCR, and TCRdb kept only the in-frame ones, dropping some. The sample yields more than 250,000 clones, 87% seen once. The sample consisted of peripheral blood. These receptors were obtained from a man aged 50 to 59 with active or convalescent COVID-19. Each CDR3 is given with its conserved first and last residue. The order of the fields is D gene, J gene, V gene, clone size, CDR3 DNA, CDR3 protein. The D gene is left open where the match is weak. The listing skips clone size in some rows; elsewhere it reads once, few, many or a size class.

>TRBD2|TRBJ2-3|TRBV29-1|-
TGCAGCGTTGAAACTAGCGGGGGCACAGATACGCAGTATTTT
CSVETSGGTDTQYF
>-|TRBJ2-3|TRBV7-9|-
TGTGCCAGCAGCTTCAGGGGCCCTAGCACAGATACGCAGTATTTT
CASSFRGPSTDTQYF
>TRBD2|TRBJ2-7|TRBV5-1|-
TGCGCCAGCAGCGATCAGGGACTAGCGTCATACGAGCAGTACTTC
CASSDQGLASYEQYF
>TRBD1|TRBJ1-5|TRBV19|-
TGTGCCAGTAACCAACAGGGGATTTACGATCAGCCCCAGCATTTT
CASNQQGIYDQPQHF
>-|TRBJ1-1|TRBV29-1|-
TGCAGCGTTCGGGTAAGCCTAGTGGCCACTGAAGCTTTCTTT
CSVRVSLVATEAFF
>-|TRBJ2-3|TRBV10-2|-
TGCGCCAGCAGTGAGTCGAGTGGGGGCGAGGCAGATACGCAGTATTTT
CASSESSGGEADTQYF
>-|TRBJ2-5|TRBV7-2|-
TGTGCCAGCAGCTCACAGGGAACCGAAGAGACCCAGTACTTC
CASSSQGTEETQYF
>TRBD2|TRBJ2-5|TRBV20-1|-
TGCAGTGCTAGTTCGACTAGCGGGGGGCGGGAGACCCAGTACTTC
CSASSTSGGRETQYF
>-|TRBJ1-6|TRBV15|-
TGTGCCACCAGCGGGAGCTCCTATAATTCACCCCTCCACTTT
CATSGSSYNSPLHF
>-|TRBJ1-5|TRBV28|-
TGTGCCAGCAGTCAAGGGAGAAGCAATCAGCCCCAGCATTTT
CASSQGRSNQPQHF
>TRBD2|TRBJ2-7|TRBV19|-
TGTGCCAGCCGGACTAGCGGGAGCGAGCAGTACTTC
CASRTSGSEQYF
>TRBD2|TRBJ2-2|TRBV9|once
TGTGCCAGCAGCGTAGGGTCTAGCGGGAGAGGGGGCGAGAACACCGGGGAGCTGTTTTTT
CASSVGSSGRGGENTGELFF
>TRBD2|TRBJ2-1|TRBV7-3|-
TGTGCCAGCTCCCCTAGCGGTAGCTCCTACAATGAGCAGTTCTTC
CASSPSGSSYNEQFF
>-|TRBJ2-5|TRBV5-1|-
TGCGCCAGCAGCTTGGCGGCGGGCGCCAGGCGGGAGACCCAGTACTTC
CASSLAAGARRETQYF
>-|TRBJ2-7|TRBV23-1|-
TGCGCCACCCCCCGTACCCACTCGGGTCCTGAAACCTACGAGCAGTACTTC
CATPRTHSGPETYEQYF
>TRBD1|TRBJ2-1|TRBV19|-
TGTGCCAGTAGAGGACAGGGGGGGCCCAATGAGCAGTTCTTC
CASRGQGGPNEQFF
>TRBD1|TRBJ1-5|TRBV6-2/TRBV6-3|-
TGTGCCAGCAGTTACTACCCCAGGGGGCAACAGCCCCAGCATTTT
CASSYYPRGQQPQHF
>-|TRBJ1-2|TRBV28|-
TGTGCCAGCAGGACAGGTGACTATGGCTACACCTTC
CASRTGDYGYTF
>TRBD1|TRBJ2-4|TRBV11-2|-
TGTGCCAGCAGCCCGGACAGGGACATTCAGTACTTC
CASSPDRDIQYF
>-|TRBJ2-3|TRBV7-8|-
TGTGCCAGCAGCCCTGAGGTTATCACAGATACGCAGTATTTT
CASSPEVITDTQYF
>-|TRBJ1-2|TRBV2|-
TGTGCCAGCAGTGGGACAGCCAACTATGGCTACACCTTC
CASSGTANYGYTF
>-|TRBJ2-2|TRBV10-3|-
TGTGCCATCAGTGCTTCTATGAACACCGGGGAGCTGTTTTTT
CAISASMNTGELFF
>-|TRBJ1-6|TRBV11-2|-
TGTGCCAGCAGCCTCCAGACAAGCTCACCCCTCCACTTT
CASSLQTSSPLHF
>-|TRBJ2-3|TRBV7-2|-
TGTGCCAGCAGCCGTCCAGGGGGGACAGATACGCAGTATTTT
CASSRPGGTDTQYF
>-|TRBJ1-1|TRBV12-3/TRBV12-4|-
TGTGCCAGCAATTTCGCAGTAAGCACTGAAGCTTTCTTT
CASNFAVSTEAFF
>TRBD2|TRBJ2-7|TRBV5-1|-
TGCGCCAGCAGCTTGGGACTAGCGGGAGGGCCAACCTACGAGCAGTACTTC
CASSLGLAGGPTYEQYF
>TRBD1|TRBJ1-5|TRBV7-9|-
TGTGCCAGCAGCTCCACCGGGGACAGGAGCAATCAGCCCCAGCATTTT
CASSSTGDRSNQPQHF
>TRBD1|TRBJ1-2|TRBV7-9|-
TGTGCCAGCAGCTCGCCTAAGATTACAGGGGGCGGGGGTTATGGCTACACCTTC
CASSSPKITGGGGYGYTF
>TRBD1|TRBJ1-4|TRBV18|-
TGTGCCAGCTCACCGACAGGGTTCGATGAAAAACTGTTTTTT
CASSPTGFDEKLFF
>TRBD1|TRBJ1-4|TRBV28|-
TGTGCCAGCAGTCTCCCGACAGGGGGGAATGAAAAACTGTTTTTT
CASSLPTGGNEKLFF
>-|TRBJ2-5|TRBV9|-
TGTGCCAGCAGCCCGAGGACACCGACCGACCAAGAGACCCAGTACTTC
CASSPRTPTDQETQYF
>-|TRBJ1-1|TRBV3-1/TRBV3-2|-
TGTGCCAGCAGCCAAGAATCAGGCTTTGGTGAAGCTTTCTTT
CASSQESGFGEAFF
>-|TRBJ2-2|TRBV7-9|-
TGTGCCAGCAGCTCAGGCCTGGGGCTCAACACCGGGGAGCTGTTTTTT
CASSSGLGLNTGELFF
>-|TRBJ2-7|TRBV4-2|-
TGTGCCAGCAGCCAAGCAGACAGTCAAGCCTACGAGCAGTACTTC
CASSQADSQAYEQYF
>TRBD1|TRBJ2-7|TRBV27|-
TGTGCCAGCAGTTTATACCCCCCGGGACAGGGTCGCGAGCAGTACTTC
CASSLYPPGQGREQYF
>TRBD1|TRBJ1-5|TRBV2|-
TGTGCCAGCATTGGACAGGCGAACCAGCCCCAGCATTTT
CASIGQANQPQHF
>-|TRBJ1-6|TRBV18|-
TGTGCCAGCTCACCAGAGGGCACCTATAATTCACCCCTCCACTTT
CASSPEGTYNSPLHF
>TRBD1|TRBJ2-7|TRBV19|few
TGTGCCAGTAGTCCTCAGACAGGGGGCCCCTACGAGCAGTACTTC
CASSPQTGGPYEQYF
>-|TRBJ2-6|TRBV5-5|-
TGTGCCAGCAGCTGGCAGGGGTCTCCTGGGGCCAACGTCCTGACTTTC
CASSWQGSPGANVLTF
>-|TRBJ1-3|TRBV19|once
TGTGCCAGTAGTCGGTTCTCTGGAAACACCATATATTTT
CASSRFSGNTIYF
>-|TRBJ2-5|TRBV7-9|-
TGTGCCAGCAGCTCAAAGCGGGGAGGGGGACAAGAGACCCAGTACTTC
CASSSKRGGGQETQYF
>TRBD2|TRBJ2-1|TRBV7-8|few
TGTGCCAGCAGCTTAGGGACTAGCACCCATGAGCAGTTCTTC
CASSLGTSTHEQFF
>TRBD2|TRBJ2-1|TRBV7-6|once
TGTGCCAGCAGGGGAACTAGCGGAAGGAGCTCCTACAATGAGCAGTTCTTC
CASRGTSGRSSYNEQFF
>TRBD1|TRBJ1-6|TRBV6-1|-
TGTGCCACAGCAAAAGACAGGGGTAATTCACCCCTCCACTTT
CATAKDRGNSPLHF
>-|TRBJ1-1|TRBV18|-
TGTGCCAGCTCACCATACACAGGGTCGGACACTGAAGCTTTCTTT
CASSPYTGSDTEAFF
>-|TRBJ1-3|TRBV19|-
TGTGCGAGCACCTTCTCTGGAAACACCATATATTTT
CASTFSGNTIYF
>-|TRBJ1-6|TRBV6-5|-
TGTGCCAGCAGTTACGACTACGGTTCACCCCTCCACTTT
CASSYDYGSPLHF
>TRBD2|TRBJ2-5|TRBV18|-
TGTGCCAGCTCGACCAACCAGGGACTAGCGGATCAAGAGACCCAGTACTTC
CASSTNQGLADQETQYF
>TRBD1|TRBJ1-5|TRBV28|-
TGTGCCAGCATCCAGGACAGGTCTTATCAGCCCCAGCATTTT
CASIQDRSYQPQHF
>TRBD1|TRBJ2-3|TRBV4-1|-
TGCGCCAGCAGCCAAGAAGCCCACAATTTACAGGGGGGTAGCACAGATACGCAGTATTTT
CASSQEAHNLQGGSTDTQYF
>-|TRBJ1-6|TRBV2|-
TGTGCCAGCAGCGCGCTACCAGGGAAGGATTCACCCCTCCACTTT
CASSALPGKDSPLHF
>-|TRBJ2-7|TRBV7-9|-
TGTGCCAGCAGCACGGCTTGGTCGGGGGAGCAGTACTTC
CASSTAWSGEQYF
>TRBD1|TRBJ2-3|TRBV19|-
TGTGCCAGTAGTCCCCGGACAGGGGGCGATTTTACGCAGTATTTT
CASSPRTGGDFTQYF